This T cell receptor (beta chain) emerged from a study of shared clonotypes between healthy human individuals. Whole-study results and caveats: Generally, estimated richness proved larger in naive subsets than it did in memory subsets.

Concerning this clone: Its antigen is undetermined.

The sorted-subset replicate PCRs were given 150 to 200 ng DNA, which is about 30,000 T cell genomes. Profiling relied on immunoSEQ multiplex PCR, and the TCRdb table lists in-frame clones only, not all of them. The table shows 1,400,000 or so clones, with roughly 98.5% occurring only once. Trimming stripped 5 bases from V and 5 bases from J, with 13 bases between. The germline V gene has CDR1 SNHLY and CDR2 FYNNEI. CDR3 length equals 13 residues. The sequencing sample was made of naive CD4+ T cells sorted from blood. Subset given: CD45RA+ positively selected. The rearrangement joins TRBV2 to TRBJ2-7; D gene unclear. This receptor was taken from a young man in good health. The CDR3 DNA reads TGTGCCAGCAGTTACTTAGTCTTACACGAGCAGTACTTC. Encoded protein: CASSYLVLHEQYF. The entire variable domain, with the rest obtained from reference TRBV2 and TRBJ2-7, is as follows: EPEVTQTPSHQVTQMGQEVILRCVPISNHLYFYWYRQILGQKVEFLVSFYNNEISEKSEIFDDQFSVERPDGSNFTLKIRSTKLEDSAMYFCASSYLVLHEQYFGPGTRLTVT.